This T cell receptor (beta chain) was documented in a study of blood T cells in healthy people across ages. On the study more broadly: The template switching approach captured approximately one barcoded beta molecule for every two T cells. Notes on the study in general: A roughly linear age-dependent decrease characterized TCR beta diversity per million T cells.

With a J-beta primer mix and a sample-barcoded 5' primer, a second PCR ran roughly 6 to 11 cycles. TCRdb reanalysed the 5' RACE reads using MiXCR and keeps one entry per CDR3 protein. The repertoire holds more than 750,000 distinct CDR3 sequences, around 29% seen once, with 10% in the top ten. Germline V gives CDR1 MDHEN, CDR2 SYDVKM. The CDR3 is 11 amino acids. Deletions cut 6 bases from V and 13 bases from J, with 13 bases between. This clonotype showed up many times. As yet, its antigen is unknown. In addition, the sample was reused for a study of T cells of mothers and their children. This second study says: Maternal samples each gave over 9.5 million TCR beta CDR3 reads, and child samples 2.5 million to 3.5 million each.

The sequence came from a woman in her thirties or forties in good health. Sequencing used blood. The chain recombines TRBV28 with TRBJ2-1; a weak D match, TRBD2 (5 bases). The DNA for the CDR3 is TGTGCCAGCAGCCCCACTAGGATACAGTTCTTC. Translation gives CASSPTRIQFF.